This TCR beta chain stems from a study of OX40 agonist ivuxolimab in advanced cancers. Across the whole study: An agonistic anti-OX40 (CD134) antibody, ivuxolimab, was used to treat the patients.

Sequencing used immunoSEQ multiplex PCR; TCRdb keeps in-frame clones, though not all of them. The data hold 70,000 or so clones, with approximately 89% observed a single time. Of note for this clone: Its antigen is undetermined.

General study findings and limits: At 0.1 to 3.0 mg/kg, CD4+ and CD8+ blood T cells expanded clonally by week 6.

Germline CDR1 and CDR2: SQVTM and ANQGSEA. This CDR3 has 13 amino acids. V lost 4 bases and J 0 bases, leaving 10 bases between the germline ends. Autoimmune disease history or systemic immunosuppression led to patients being barred. The TCR was taken from an adult with an advanced solid tumor such as melanoma, head and neck, liver or kidney cancer. V is TRBV29-1 and J is TRBJ2-7, with D perhaps matching TRBD2 (6 bases). The sample in question was CD4+ or CD8+ T cells sorted from blood, obtained in a trial of the OX40 agonist ivuxolimab. The CDR3 protein is CSVGLGSSYEQYF. The DNA of the CDR3 is TGCAGCGTTGGACTAGGCAGCTCCTACGAGCAGTACTTC.